A single sample is the source of the 19 T cell receptor beta chains below, sequenced in a study of response to subunit inactivated influenza vaccine. Using its own MiXCR run on the RT-PCR reads, TCRdb lists one record per CDR3 protein. Among 700,000 to 800,000 distinct CDR3 sequences listed, 18% were seen once. This specimen consisted of PBMCs from blood, obtained 4 to 6 days after vaccination. Receptors originate from a man between 50 and 59 years old who received an inactivated influenza vaccine.

V gene TRBV6-5 combines with J gene TRBJ1-1; 7 bases fit TRBD1. The CDR3 is made up of 16 amino acids. Looked up from germline, CDR1 is MNHEY and CDR2 is SVGAGI. Trimming cost V 4 bases and J 1 base; bases outside gene matches: 9. CDR3: CASSSSPGQENTEAFF. The CDR3 DNA is TGTGCCAGCAGTTCCAGCCCCGGACAGGAGAACACTGAAGCTTTCTTT.

This clonotype occurred a few times. The chain employs TRBV6-2 or TRBV6-3 and TRBJ2-1, with D maybe TRBD1 (5 bases). Germline V gene data show CDR1 as MNHEY and CDR2 as SVGEGT. Trimming removed 0 bases at V and 4 bases at J, with 13 bases between. There are 16 residues in the CDR3. CDR3 in DNA: TGTGCCAGCAGTTACTCGCCCACCGGACATTACAATGAGCAGTTCTTC. Its protein product is CASSYSPTGHYNEQFF.

J is TRBJ2-2 and V is TRBV12-3 or TRBV12-4, with D possibly TRBD2 on 6 matching bases. The CDR3 length is 14 residues. The ends were cut back, 3 bases at V and 4 bases at J, with 9 bases in the middle. The CDR3 reads CASSLDYLTGELFF. The CDR3 DNA reads TGTGCCAGCAGTTTGGACTACCTCACCGGGGAGCTGTTTTTT.

Ten or more counts support this clonotype. This chain links TRBV7-3 with TRBJ2-1, with a weak D call TRBD1 (5 bases). V lost 2 bases to trimming and J lost 11 bases, with 13 bases between them. The germline gives CDR1 SGHTA, CDR2 FQGTGA. This CDR3 spans 13 amino acids. CDR3 DNA sequence: TGTGCCAGCAGCTTAGATGAGGACACCCAGCAGTTCTTC. Protein sequence: CASSLDEDTQQFF.

In this sample, this clonotype turned up a few times. The chain is built from TRBV5-5 and TRBJ2-7; TRBD2 matches 7 bases. Losses at the gene ends were 3 bases for V and 0 bases for J; bases not matched to a gene: 6. The CDR3 is made up of 15 amino acids. From germline, CDR1 is SGHKS and CDR2 YYEKEE (reference sequence). The CDR3 protein is CASSSREGFSYEQYF. The CDR3 nucleotides read TGTGCCAGCAGCTCCAGGGAGGGTTTCTCCTACGAGCAGTACTTC.

V and J are TRBV28 and TRBJ2-7, with 13 bases aligning to TRBD2. This CDR3 comprises 15 residues. The junction had 4 bases not matched to a gene; V was cut back by 6 bases and J by 2 bases. Germline CDR1 is MDHEN and CDR2 is SYDVKM. CDR3 residues: CASRPTSGGTYEQYF. DNA for the CDR3: TGTGCCAGCAGACCGACTAGCGGGGGGACCTACGAGCAGTACTTC.

J is TRBJ2-5 and V is TRBV7-2; the match to TRBD2 covers 7 bases. The CDR3 covers 14 residues. CDR1 and CDR2 (germline): SGHTA, FQGNSA. V lost 5 bases and J lost 7; bases outside the gene matches: 10. CDR3 sequence reads: CASSPRRGSGTQYF. DNA for the CDR3: TGTGCCAGCAGCCCCCGCCGCGGGAGTGGGACCCAGTACTTC.

This clonotype came up a few times. The J gene is TRBJ2-2, the V gene TRBV3-1; D is uncertain. Trimming pared 4 bases from V and 7 bases from J, leaving 4 bases between. The CDR3 has 11 amino acids. In germline, CDR1 is LGHDT, CDR2 YNNKEL (reference sequence). The CDR3 spells CASSRDGELFF. DNA of the CDR3: TGTGCCAGCAGCCGGGACGGGGAGCTGTTTTTT.

There are many counts of this clonotype. V and J are TRBV12-3 or TRBV12-4 and TRBJ2-2, with D perhaps matching TRBD2 (5 bases). The CDR3 runs 14 residues. V lost 0 bases and J 4 bases, leaving 6 bases between the germline ends. The CDR3 reads CASSLAGATGELFF. The CDR3 DNA is TGTGCCAGCAGTTTAGCGGGAGCCACCGGGGAGCTGTTTTTT.

CDR3 DNA sequence: TGTGCCAGCAGTTACTCTGGGGAATCCTATGGCTACACCTTC. Translating it yields CASSYSGESYGYTF. V and J are TRBV6-5 and TRBJ1-2; no clear D. The CDR3 is 14 amino acids. Trimming shortened V by 0 bases and J by 4 bases, and 9 bases separated the two germline ends. Looked up from germline, CDR1 is MNHEY and CDR2 is SVGAGI.

This clonotype came up a few times. The chain combines TRBV12-3 or TRBV12-4 with TRBJ1-3; possibly TRBD1 for D (5 bases). V gave up 6 bases and J gave up 0 bases, with 9 bases separating them. CDR3 length: 14 residues. CDR3 sequence reads: CASSGTYSGNTIYF. The CDR3 DNA reads as TGTGCCAGCAGCGGGACGTACTCTGGAAACACCATATATTTT.

This clonotype was picked up a small number of times. This chain connects TRBV7-8 to TRBJ2-3; D unclear. This CDR3 region has 15 residues. Germline V lookup: CDR1 SGHVS, CDR2 FQNEAQ. V was shortened by 1 base and J by 3 bases, with 11 bases between the two germline ends. The CDR3 coding sequence is TGTGCCAGCAGCTTAGGGACCCACTTTACAGATACGCAGTATTTT. Protein sequence: CASSLGTHFTDTQYF. The full variable domain, with the rest looked up from reference TRBV7-8 and TRBJ2-3, is GAGVSQSPRYKVAKRGQDVALRCDPISGHVSLFWYQQALGQGPEFLTYFQNEAQLDKSGLPSDRFFAERPEGSVSTLKIQRTQQEDSAVYLCASSLGTHFTDTQYFGPGTRLTVL.

The rearrangement joins TRBV12-3 or TRBV12-4 to TRBJ1-4; D call uncertain. V lost 3 bases and J lost 6, with 11 bases in between. CDR3 length equals 14 residues. CDR3 in DNA: TGTGCCAGCAGTTTTGCGGGAGAGGATGAAAAACTGTTTTTT. This translates into CASSFAGEDEKLFF.

V usage is TRBV6-5 and J usage is TRBJ1-1; the D is unclear. V was trimmed by 4 bases and J by 6 bases, leaving 9 bases between them. The CDR3 contains 12 residues. CDR1 is MNHEY, CDR2 SVGAGI, per germline. CDR3 in amino acids: CASSLEGSEAFF. DNA of the CDR3: TGTGCCAGCAGTTTAGAGGGATCTGAAGCTTTCTTT.

CDR3 protein: CASSKDRVEETQYF. The DNA for the CDR3 is TGCGCCAGCAGCAAAGACAGGGTTGAAGAGACCCAGTACTTC. The chain employs TRBV5-1 and TRBJ2-5; 7 bases line up with TRBD1. The CDR3 has 14 amino acids. CDR1 is SGHRS and CDR2 is YFSETQ in the germline V gene. V was pared by 4 bases and J by 3 bases, with 6 bases of the junction left unmatched.

This clonotype was seen a few times. The chain employs TRBV7-2 and TRBJ2-7, with D unclear. V was clipped by 5 bases and J by 0 bases, with 14 bases between them. There are 15 residues in the CDR3. Germline V gene lookup returns CDR1 SGHTA and CDR2 FQGNSA. In DNA form, the CDR3 reads TGTGCCAGCAGCCCTGCCTACAACCCCTCCTACGAGCAGTACTTC. Translating it yields CASSPAYNPSYEQYF.

The chain recombines TRBV4-1 with TRBJ2-7, with D perhaps matching TRBD2 (6 bases). Trimming took 1 base from V and 6 from J, leaving 10 bases between them. Germline V gives CDR1 MGHRA, CDR2 YSYEKL. This CDR3 is 13 amino acids long. The CDR3 here is CASSQASGVEQYF. CDR3 DNA sequence: TGCGCCAGCAGCCAAGCTTCGGGGGTCGAGCAGTACTTC.

This rearrangement joins TRBV29-1 to TRBJ2-7; TRBD1 matches at 8 bases. Germline CDR1 reads SQVTM; CDR2 reads ANQGSEA. The CDR3 has 15 residues. With 4 bases clipped from V and 0 bases from J, the junction kept 8 bases outside the gene matches. The CDR3 region has the DNA TGCAGCGTTGGAGCAAGGACAGGGACCTCCTACGAGCAGTACTTC. Encoded protein: CSVGARTGTSYEQYF.

This clonotype was observed a handful of times. V is TRBV7-9 and J is TRBJ2-7, with 7 nucleotides matching TRBD2. J lost 4 bases, V lost 4 bases, and 16 bases had no gene match. In germline, CDR1 is SEHNR, CDR2 FQNEAQ (reference sequence). The CDR3 covers 17 residues. This CDR3 is CASSSQWASGPGYEQYF. In nucleotides, the CDR3 is TGTGCCAGCAGCTCCCAATGGGCTAGCGGCCCCGGGTACGAGCAGTACTTC.